The entry below gives a single T cell receptor (beta chain) sequence along with its context. This entry comes from a study of blood T cell repertoires in COVID-19. Across the whole study: Whether acute or convalescent, the COVID-19 samples came from the United States, Italy and Spain. T cells, B-cell-depleted T cells, or PBMCs provided the cDNA or gDNA that served as material.

Authors' methods: Researchers report that nucleated cell counts were estimated from reference gene primer amplification. Method: immunoSEQ multiplex PCR; TCRdb's copy keeps in-frame clones and lacks some. V and J calls and clone size follow that table, whereas D and trimming were derived from the DNA. The data contain 60,000 to 75,000 clones, approximately 90% of them singletons. The sequence came from a human donor in a cohort sampled during active COVID-19. Specimen: peripheral blood.

CDR3 loop: CASSVARDRDVLYGYTF. The CDR3, as DNA: TGTGCCAGCAGCGTAGCTAGGGACAGGGACGTCCTGTATGGCTACACCTTC. The chain has TRBV9 and TRBJ1-2; TRBD1 matches at 9 bases. Germline values: CDR1 SGDLS, CDR2 YYNGEE. Trimming removed 0 bases from V and 5 bases from J; junction bases left unmatched: 11. The length of the CDR3 is 17 residues.